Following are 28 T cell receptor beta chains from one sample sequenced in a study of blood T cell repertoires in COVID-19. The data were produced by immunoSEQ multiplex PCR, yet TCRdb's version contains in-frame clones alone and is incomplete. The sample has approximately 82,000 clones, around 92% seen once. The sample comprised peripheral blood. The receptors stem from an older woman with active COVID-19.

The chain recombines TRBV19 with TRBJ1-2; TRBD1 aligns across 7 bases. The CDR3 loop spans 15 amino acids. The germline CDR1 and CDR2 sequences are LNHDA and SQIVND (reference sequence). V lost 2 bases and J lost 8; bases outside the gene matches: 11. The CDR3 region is CASSIYEGGEEGYTF. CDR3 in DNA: TGTGCCAGTAGTATATACGAAGGGGGCGAAGAGGGCTACACCTTC.

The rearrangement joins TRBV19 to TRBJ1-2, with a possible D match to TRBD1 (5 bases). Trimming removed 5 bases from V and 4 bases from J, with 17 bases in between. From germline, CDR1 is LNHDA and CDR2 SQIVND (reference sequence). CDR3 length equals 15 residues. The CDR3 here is CASSLADTWGYGYTF. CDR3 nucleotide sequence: TGTGCCAGTAGTTTGGCGGACACCTGGGGCTATGGCTACACCTTC.

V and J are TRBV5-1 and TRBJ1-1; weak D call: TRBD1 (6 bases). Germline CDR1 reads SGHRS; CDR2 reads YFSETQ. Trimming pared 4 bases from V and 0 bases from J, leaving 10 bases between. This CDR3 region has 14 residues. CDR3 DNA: TGCGCCAGCAGCGCCGGACAGATGAACACTGAAGCTTTCTTT. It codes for CASSAGQMNTEAFF.

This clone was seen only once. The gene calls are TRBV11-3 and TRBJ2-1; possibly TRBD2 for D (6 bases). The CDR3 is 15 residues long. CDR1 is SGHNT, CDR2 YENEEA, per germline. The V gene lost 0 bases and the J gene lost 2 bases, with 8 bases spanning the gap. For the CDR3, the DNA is TGTGCCAGCAGCTTAGATAGCGGACCCTACAATGAGCAGTTCTTC. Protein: CASSLDSGPYNEQFF.

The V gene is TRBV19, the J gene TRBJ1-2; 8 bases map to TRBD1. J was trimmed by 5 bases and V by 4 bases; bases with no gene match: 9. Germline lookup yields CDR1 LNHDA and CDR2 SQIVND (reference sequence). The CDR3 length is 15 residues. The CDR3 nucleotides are TGTGCCAGTAGTAGAGGGACAGGAGGAGGGTATGGCTACACCTTC. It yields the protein CASSRGTGGGYGYTF.

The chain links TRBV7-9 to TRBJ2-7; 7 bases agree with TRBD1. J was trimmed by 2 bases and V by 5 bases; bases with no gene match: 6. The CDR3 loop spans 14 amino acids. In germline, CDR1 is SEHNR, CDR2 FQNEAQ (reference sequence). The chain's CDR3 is CASSPGTDTYEQYF. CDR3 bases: TGTGCCAGCAGCCCTGGGACAGACACCTACGAGCAGTACTTC.

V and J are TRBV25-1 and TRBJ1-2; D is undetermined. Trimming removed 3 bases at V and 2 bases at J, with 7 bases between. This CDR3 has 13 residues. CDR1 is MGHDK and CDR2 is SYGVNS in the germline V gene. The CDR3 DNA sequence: TGTGCCAGCAGTGAGGGCGGGAACTATGGCTACACCTTC. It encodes CASSEGGNYGYTF.

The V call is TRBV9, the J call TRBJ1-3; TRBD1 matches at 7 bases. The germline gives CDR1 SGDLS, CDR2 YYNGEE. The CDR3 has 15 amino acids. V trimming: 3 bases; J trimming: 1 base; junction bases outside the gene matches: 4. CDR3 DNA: TGTGCCAGCAGCGACAGACAGGGATCTGGAAACACCATATATTTT. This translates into CASSDRQGSGNTIYF. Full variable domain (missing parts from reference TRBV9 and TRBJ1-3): DSGVTQTPKHLITATGQRVTLRCSPRSGDLSVYWYQQSLDQGLQFLIQYYNGEERAKGNILERFSAQQFPDLHSELNLSSLELGDSALYFCASSDRQGSGNTIYFGEGSWLTVV.

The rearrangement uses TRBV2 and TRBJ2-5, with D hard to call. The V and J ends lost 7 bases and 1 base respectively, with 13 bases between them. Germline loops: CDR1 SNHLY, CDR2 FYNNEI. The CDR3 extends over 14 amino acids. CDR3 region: CASNLLGSQETQYF. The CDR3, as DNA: TGTGCCAGCAACCTGTTGGGCAGCCAAGAGACCCAGTACTTC.

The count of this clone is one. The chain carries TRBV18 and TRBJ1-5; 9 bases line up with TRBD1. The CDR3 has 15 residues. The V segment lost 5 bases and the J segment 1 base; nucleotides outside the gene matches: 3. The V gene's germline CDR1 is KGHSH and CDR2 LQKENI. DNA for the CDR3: TGTGCCAGCTCATTAGGGACAGGGAGCAATCAGCCCCAGCATTTT. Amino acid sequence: CASSLGTGSNQPQHF.

The CDR3 coding sequence is TGTGCCAGCAGCTTAGATGCAGGCGCCAATTCACCCCTCCACTTT. Amino acids: CASSLDAGANSPLHF. The chain carries TRBV7-7 and TRBJ1-6; D not certain. V was cut by 1 base and J by 7 bases, with 11 bases left in between. The CDR3 is 15 residues long. CDR1 and CDR2 (germline): SSHAT, FNYEAQ (reference sequence).

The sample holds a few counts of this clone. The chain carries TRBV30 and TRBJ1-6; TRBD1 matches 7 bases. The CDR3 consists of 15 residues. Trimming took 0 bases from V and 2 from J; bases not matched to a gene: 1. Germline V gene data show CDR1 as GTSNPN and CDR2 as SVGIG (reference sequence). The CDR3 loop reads CAWSVQGTYNSPLHF. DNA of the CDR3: TGTGCCTGGAGTGTACAGGGGACCTATAATTCACCCCTCCACTTT.

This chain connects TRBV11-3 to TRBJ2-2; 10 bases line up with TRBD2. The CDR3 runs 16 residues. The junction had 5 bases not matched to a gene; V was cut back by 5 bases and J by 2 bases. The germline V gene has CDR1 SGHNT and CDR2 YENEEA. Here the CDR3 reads CASSDTSGTNTGELFF. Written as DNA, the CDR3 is TGTGCCAGCAGCGACACTAGCGGGACTAACACCGGGGAGCTGTTTTTT.

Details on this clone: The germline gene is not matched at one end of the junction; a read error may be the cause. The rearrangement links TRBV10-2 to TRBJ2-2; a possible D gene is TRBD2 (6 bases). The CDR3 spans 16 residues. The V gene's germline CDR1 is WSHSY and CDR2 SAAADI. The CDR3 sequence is CASSEASRSNTGGLFF. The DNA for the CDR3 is TGCGCCAGCAGTGAGGCGTCCAGATCGAACACCGGGGGGCTGTTTTTT.

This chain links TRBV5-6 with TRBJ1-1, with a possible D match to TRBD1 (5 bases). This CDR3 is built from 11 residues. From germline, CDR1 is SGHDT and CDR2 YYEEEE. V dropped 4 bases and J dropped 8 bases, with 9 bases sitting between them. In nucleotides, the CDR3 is TGTGCCAGCAGCCGTAGACAGGAAGCTTTCTTT. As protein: CASSRRQEAFF.

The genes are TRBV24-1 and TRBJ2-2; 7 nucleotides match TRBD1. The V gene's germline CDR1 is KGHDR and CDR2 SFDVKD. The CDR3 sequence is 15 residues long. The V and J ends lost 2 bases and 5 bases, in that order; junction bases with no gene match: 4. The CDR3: CATSDSTGATGELFF. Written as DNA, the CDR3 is TGTGCCACCAGTGATTCCACAGGGGCAACCGGGGAGCTGTTTTTT.

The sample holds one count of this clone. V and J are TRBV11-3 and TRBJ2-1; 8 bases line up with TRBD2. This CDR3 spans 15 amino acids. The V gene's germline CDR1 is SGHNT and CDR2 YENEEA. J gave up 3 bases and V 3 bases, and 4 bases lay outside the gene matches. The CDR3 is CASSFSGTYYNEQFF. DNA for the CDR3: TGTGCCAGCAGCTTTAGCGGGACCTACTACAATGAGCAGTTCTTC.

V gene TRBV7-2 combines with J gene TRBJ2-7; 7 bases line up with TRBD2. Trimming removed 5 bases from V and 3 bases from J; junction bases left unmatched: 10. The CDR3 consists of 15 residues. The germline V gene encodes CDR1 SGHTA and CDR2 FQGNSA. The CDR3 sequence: CASSALGTTFYEQYF. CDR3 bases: TGTGCCAGCAGCGCCCTCGGGACTACCTTCTACGAGCAGTACTTC.

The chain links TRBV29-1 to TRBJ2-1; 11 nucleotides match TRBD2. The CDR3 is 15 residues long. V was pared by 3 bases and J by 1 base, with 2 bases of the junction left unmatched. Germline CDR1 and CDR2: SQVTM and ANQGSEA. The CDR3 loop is CSVDGTSGSYNEQFF. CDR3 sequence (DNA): TGCAGCGTTGATGGGACTAGCGGTTCCTACAATGAGCAGTTCTTC.

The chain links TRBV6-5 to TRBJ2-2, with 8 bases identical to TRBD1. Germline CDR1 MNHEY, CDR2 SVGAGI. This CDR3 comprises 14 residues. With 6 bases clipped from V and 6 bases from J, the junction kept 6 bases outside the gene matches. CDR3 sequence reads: CASRPQGGPGELFF. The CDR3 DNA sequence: TGTGCCAGCAGGCCACAGGGGGGCCCCGGGGAGCTGTTTTTT.

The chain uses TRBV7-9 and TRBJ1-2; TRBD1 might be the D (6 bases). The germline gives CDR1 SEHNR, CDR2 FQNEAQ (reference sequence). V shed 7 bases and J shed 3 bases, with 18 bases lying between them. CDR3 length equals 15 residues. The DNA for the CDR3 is TGTGCCAGCACCCCAGGGGAAGGGGGGGACTATGGCTACACCTTC. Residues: CASTPGEGGDYGYTF. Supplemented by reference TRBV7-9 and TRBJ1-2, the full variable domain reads DTGVSQNPRHKITKRGQNVTFRCDPISEHNRLYWYRQTLGQGPEFLTYFQNEAQLEKSRLLSDRFSAERPKGSFSTLEIQRTEQGDSAMYLCASTPGEGGDYGYTFGSGTRLTVV.

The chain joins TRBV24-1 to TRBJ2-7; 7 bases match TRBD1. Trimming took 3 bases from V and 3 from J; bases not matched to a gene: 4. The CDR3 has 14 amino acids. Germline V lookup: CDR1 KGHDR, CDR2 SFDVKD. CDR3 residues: CATSDLRTGYEQYF. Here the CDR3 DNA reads TGTGCCACCAGTGATCTGCGGACAGGCTACGAGCAGTACTTC.

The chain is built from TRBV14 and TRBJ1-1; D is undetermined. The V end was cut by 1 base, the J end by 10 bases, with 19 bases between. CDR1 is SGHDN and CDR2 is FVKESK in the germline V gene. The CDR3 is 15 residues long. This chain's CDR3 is CASSQAREGRVGAFF. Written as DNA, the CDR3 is TGTGCCAGCAGCCAAGCCCGAGAGGGTAGGGTTGGAGCTTTCTTT.

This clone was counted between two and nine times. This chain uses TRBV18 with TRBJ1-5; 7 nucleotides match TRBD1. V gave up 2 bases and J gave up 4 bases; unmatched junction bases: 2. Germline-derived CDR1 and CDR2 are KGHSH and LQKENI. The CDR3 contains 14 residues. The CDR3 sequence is CASSPGQANQPQHF. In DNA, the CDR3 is TGTGCCAGCTCACCAGGACAGGCTAATCAGCCCCAGCATTTT.

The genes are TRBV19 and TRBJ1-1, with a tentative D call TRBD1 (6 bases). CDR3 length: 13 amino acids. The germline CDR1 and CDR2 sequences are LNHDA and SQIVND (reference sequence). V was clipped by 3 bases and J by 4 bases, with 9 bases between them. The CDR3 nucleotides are TGTGCCAGTAGTATCCAGGGGCTCACTGAAGCTTTCTTT. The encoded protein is CASSIQGLTEAFF.

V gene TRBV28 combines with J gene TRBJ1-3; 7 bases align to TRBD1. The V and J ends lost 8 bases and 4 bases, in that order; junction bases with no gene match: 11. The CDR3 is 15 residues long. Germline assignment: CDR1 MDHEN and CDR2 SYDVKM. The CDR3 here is CASGLTGVRGNTIYF. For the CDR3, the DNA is TGTGCCAGCGGCCTTACAGGGGTAAGGGGAAACACCATATATTTT.

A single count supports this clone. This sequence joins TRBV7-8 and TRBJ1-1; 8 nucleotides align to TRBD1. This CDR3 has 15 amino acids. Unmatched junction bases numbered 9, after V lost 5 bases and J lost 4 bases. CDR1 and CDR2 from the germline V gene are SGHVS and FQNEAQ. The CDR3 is CASSPGQGRFTEAFF. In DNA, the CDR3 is TGTGCCAGCAGCCCAGGACAGGGAAGATTCACTGAAGCTTTCTTT.

The chain's CDR3 is CASSQGTSGFANTGELFF. The CDR3 DNA follows: TGTGCCAGCAGCCAAGGGACTAGCGGATTCGCGAACACCGGGGAGCTGTTTTTT. The rearrangement joins TRBV7-9 to TRBJ2-2, with 11 positions matching TRBD2. The CDR3 runs 18 residues. Germline loops: CDR1 SEHNR, CDR2 FQNEAQ (reference sequence). V dropped 5 bases and J dropped 0; count of bases not matched to a gene: 8. The full variable domain, its missing parts supplied by reference TRBV7-9 and TRBJ2-2, is DTGVSQNPRHKITKRGQNVTFRCDPISEHNRLYWYRQTLGQGPEFLTYFQNEAQLEKSRLLSDRFSAERPKGSFSTLEIQRTEQGDSAMYLCASSQGTSGFANTGELFFGEGSRLTVL.